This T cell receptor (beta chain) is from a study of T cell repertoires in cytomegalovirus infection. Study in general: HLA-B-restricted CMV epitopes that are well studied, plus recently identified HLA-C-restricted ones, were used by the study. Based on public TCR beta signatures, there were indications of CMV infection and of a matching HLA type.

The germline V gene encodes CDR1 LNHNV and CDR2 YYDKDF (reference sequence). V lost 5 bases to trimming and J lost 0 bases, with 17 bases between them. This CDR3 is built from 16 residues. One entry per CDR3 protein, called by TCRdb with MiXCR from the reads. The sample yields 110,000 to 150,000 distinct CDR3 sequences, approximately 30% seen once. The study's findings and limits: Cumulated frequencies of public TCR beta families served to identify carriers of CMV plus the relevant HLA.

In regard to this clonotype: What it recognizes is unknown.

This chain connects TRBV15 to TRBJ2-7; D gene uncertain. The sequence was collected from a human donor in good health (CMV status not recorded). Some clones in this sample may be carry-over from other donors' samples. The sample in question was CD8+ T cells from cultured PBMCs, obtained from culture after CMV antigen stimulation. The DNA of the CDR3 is TGTGCCACCAGCGGTAGAGACGGCGTGAGCTCCTACGAGCAGTACTTC. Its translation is CATSGRDGVSSYEQYF.